This TCR beta chain was sequenced in a study of blood T cell repertoires in COVID-19. Looking at the study overall: Researchers got acute and convalescent COVID-19 samples from the United States, Italy and Spain. T cells, B-cell-depleted T cells, or PBMCs provided the cDNA or gDNA that served as material.

In the authors' methods: For nucleated cells, counts were estimated from reference gene primer amplification. Libraries were prepared by immunoSEQ multiplex PCR; TCRdb keeps only in-frame clonotypes and omits some of them. The V and J calls and clone size come from that table; D and trimming were worked out from the DNA. The top ten clones hold 19% of a sample with approximately 37,000 clones, 85% to 90% of them seen once. This CDR3 spans 13 amino acids. V gave up 4 bases and J gave up 3 bases, with 12 bases separating them. Germline V gene lookup returns CDR1 SQVTM and CDR2 ANQGSEA. The clonotype was recovered from a middle-aged man in a cohort sampled during active COVID-19. The sample taken for sequencing was peripheral blood. The rearrangement uses TRBV29-1 and TRBJ1-1; D is perhaps TRBD1 (6 bases). CDR3 sequence reads: CSVVGARDTEAFF. CDR3 DNA: TGCAGCGTTGTGGGGGCGCGGGACACTGAAGCTTTCTTT.